This note documents a single T cell receptor beta chain sequence. Its matching antigen is unknown. Germline values: CDR1 MNHNS, CDR2 SASEGT. The V gene lost 7 bases and the J gene lost 2 bases, with 37 bases spanning the gap. The CDR3 runs to 22 residues. This specimen comes from a study of vaccination and CD4 T cells after COVID-19. Study-level findings and limits: When vaccine-specific clones from convalescent patients were examined, 304 of 307 were spike mono-reactive.

As for treatment: approximately nine-day PBMC culture with coronavirus spike peptide pools or control peptides (ViraFEST assay). Sequence data for DNA of cultured CD4+ T cells were generated by the Oncomine TCR Beta short-read assay. TCRdb analysed the PCR reads with MiXCR anew, one entry per CDR3 protein. The repertoire includes fewer than 20,000 distinct CDR3 sequences, 45% to 60% of them detected once, and about 20% sits in the top ten. The starting material was CD4+ T cells from blood, cultured in vitro, obtained before SARS-CoV-2 vaccination. The V and J genes are TRBV6-1 and TRBJ2-3; D might be TRBD2 (5 bases). The sequence derives from a human donor who had recovered from COVID-19. The CDR3 sequence is CASKERGSYPPLPPRFTDTQYF. The CDR3 DNA reads as TGTGCCAGCAAAGAACGCGGGTCCTACCCCCCCCTACCTCCGAGATTCACAGATACGCAGTATTTT.